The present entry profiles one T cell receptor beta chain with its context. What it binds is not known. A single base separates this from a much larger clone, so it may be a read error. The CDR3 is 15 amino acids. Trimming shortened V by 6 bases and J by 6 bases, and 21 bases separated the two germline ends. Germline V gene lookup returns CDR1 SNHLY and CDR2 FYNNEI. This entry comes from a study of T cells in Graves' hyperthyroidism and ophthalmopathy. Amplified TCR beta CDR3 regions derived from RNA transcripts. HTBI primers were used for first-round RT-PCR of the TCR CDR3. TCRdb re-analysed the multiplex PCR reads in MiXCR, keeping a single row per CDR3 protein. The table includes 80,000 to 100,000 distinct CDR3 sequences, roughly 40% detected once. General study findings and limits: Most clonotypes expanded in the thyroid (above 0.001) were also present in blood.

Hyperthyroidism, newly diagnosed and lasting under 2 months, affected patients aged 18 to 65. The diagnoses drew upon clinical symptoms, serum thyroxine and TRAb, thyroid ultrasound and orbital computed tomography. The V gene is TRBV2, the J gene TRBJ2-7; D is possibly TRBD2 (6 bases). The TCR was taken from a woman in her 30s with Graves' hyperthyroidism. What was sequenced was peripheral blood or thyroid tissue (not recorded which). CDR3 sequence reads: CASSHPGTATCEQYF. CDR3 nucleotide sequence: TGTGCCAGCAGCCATCCCGGGACTGCTACCTGCGAGCAGTACTTC.